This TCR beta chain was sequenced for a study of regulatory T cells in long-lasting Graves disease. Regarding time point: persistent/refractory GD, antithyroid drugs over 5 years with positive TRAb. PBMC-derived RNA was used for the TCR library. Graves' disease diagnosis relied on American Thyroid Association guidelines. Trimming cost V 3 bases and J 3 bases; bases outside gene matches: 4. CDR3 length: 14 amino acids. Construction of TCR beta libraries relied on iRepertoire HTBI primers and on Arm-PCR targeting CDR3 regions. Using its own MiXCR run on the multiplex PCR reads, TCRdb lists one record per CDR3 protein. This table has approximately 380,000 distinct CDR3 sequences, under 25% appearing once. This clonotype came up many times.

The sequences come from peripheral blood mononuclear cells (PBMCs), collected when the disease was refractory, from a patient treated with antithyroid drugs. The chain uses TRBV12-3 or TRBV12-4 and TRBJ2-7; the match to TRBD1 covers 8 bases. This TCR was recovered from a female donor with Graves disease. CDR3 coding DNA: TGTGCCAGCAGTTTGACAGGGGCCGTCTACGAGCAGTACTTC. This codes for CASSLTGAVYEQYF.